Shown below are 26 T cell receptor beta chains from a single sample sequenced in a study of blood T cell repertoires in COVID-19. Profiled with immunoSEQ multiplex PCR; TCRdb holds only in-frame clones, not every one. The table has 410,000 or so clones, 89% seen once. Material: peripheral blood. The source of these receptors is a woman aged 35 to 49 with COVID-19, enrolled during active disease.

This sequence joins TRBV3-1 (or the pseudogene TRBV3-2) and TRBJ1-1; the match to TRBD1 covers 9 bases. The CDR3 totals 18 residues. Germline V gene lookup returns CDR1 LGHDT and CDR2 YNNKEL (reference sequence). The V gene end was trimmed by 2 bases and the J gene end by 0 bases; junction bases not matched to a gene: 10. In nucleotides, the CDR3 is TGTGCCAGCAGCCAAATCCCGGGACAGGGAAACATGAACACTGAAGCTTTCTTT. Translated: CASSQIPGQGNMNTEAFF.

This chain connects TRBV7-8 to TRBJ1-1; D is ambiguous. Per the germline V gene, CDR1 is SGHVS and CDR2 is FQNEAQ. V lost 3 bases to trimming and J lost 7 bases, with 15 bases between them. The CDR3 has 14 amino acids. The CDR3 coding sequence is TGTGCCAGCAGCTTTGACACGCGAAATATTGAAGCTTTCTTT. It translates to CASSFDTRNIEAFF.

In this sample, this clone turned up once. The chain joins TRBV5-4 to TRBJ1-1, with TRBD1 matching 8 bases. Germline-derived CDR1 and CDR2 are SGHNT and YYREEE (reference sequence). Trimming at V came to 4 bases and at J to 3 bases, leaving 8 bases not matched to a gene. The CDR3 runs 15 residues. CDR3 region: CASSTGQGRDTEAFF. The CDR3, as DNA: TGTGCCAGCAGCACCGGACAGGGTAGGGACACTGAAGCTTTCTTT.

V usage is TRBV7-3 and J usage is TRBJ2-3, with 7 bases that match TRBD2. CDR3 length equals 16 residues. The trim removed 2 bases at V and 1 base at J, leaving 6 bases unmatched. Germline V CDR1 and CDR2: SGHTA, FQGTGA. CDR3 DNA sequence: TGTGCCAGCAGCTTAGTGGGGGGGACGGGCACAGATACGCAGTATTTT. This translates into CASSLVGGTGTDTQYF.

This clone was recorded a few times. V and J are TRBV7-6 and TRBJ2-1; 12 bases fit TRBD2. Germline V gives CDR1 SGHVS, CDR2 FNYEAQ. The CDR3 extends over 17 amino acids. The junction had 5 bases not matched to a gene; V was cut back by 0 bases and J by 5 bases. CDR3 residues: CASSLATSGSYNNEQFF. Written as DNA, the CDR3 is TGTGCCAGCAGCTTAGCGACTAGCGGGAGTTACAACAATGAGCAGTTCTTC. The whole variable domain, filled in from reference TRBV7-6 and TRBJ2-1, reads GAGVSQSPRYKVTKRGQDVALRCDPISGHVSLYWYRQALGQGPEFLTYFNYEAQQDKSGLPNDRFSAERPEGSISTLTIQRTEQRDSAMYRCASSLATSGSYNNEQFFGPGTRLTVL.

This clone occurred once. The rearrangement joins TRBV12-3 or TRBV12-4 to TRBJ1-1, with D hard to call. The V end lost 6 bases, the J end lost 6 bases, and 14 bases lay between the germline ends. The CDR3 runs 13 residues. CDR3 nucleotides: TGTGCCAGCAGCCCGAGACTTGTCCCTGAAGCTTTCTTT. Encoded protein: CASSPRLVPEAFF.

The chain is built from TRBV7-3 and TRBJ2-5; D remains unclear. Trimming left V 1 base short and J 4 bases short, with 7 bases between. The length of the CDR3 is 13 residues. Germline V gives CDR1 SGHTA, CDR2 FQGTGA. Here the CDR3 reads CASSLSNRETQYF. In DNA, the CDR3 is TGTGCCAGCAGCTTAAGCAACAGAGAGACCCAGTACTTC.

This clone was observed a few times. The rearrangement joins TRBV18 to TRBJ2-3, with TRBD2 matching over 8 bases. In germline, CDR1 is KGHSH, CDR2 LQKENI. This CDR3 spans 16 amino acids. V lost 0 bases, J lost 6 bases, and 8 bases stayed unmatched. The CDR3 DNA sequence: TGTGCCAGCTCACCACCGGGACTAGGGGCAAGGGATACGCAGTATTTT. Protein: CASSPPGLGARDTQYF.

The chain joins TRBV19 to TRBJ1-2; 9 nucleotides agree with TRBD1. This CDR3 contains 17 residues. The J segment lost 5 bases and the V segment lost 6 bases, leaving 16 bases of the junction unmatched. Germline CDR1 reads LNHDA; CDR2 reads SQIVND (reference sequence). The CDR3 protein is CASSHRFRTGEGYGYTF. CDR3 coding DNA: TGTGCCAGTAGCCATAGGTTTCGGACAGGGGAGGGATATGGCTACACCTTC.

The chain couples TRBV3-1 (or the pseudogene TRBV3-2) to TRBJ2-3; TRBD2 aligns across 10 bases. In germline, CDR1 is LGHDT, CDR2 YNNKEL (reference sequence). The CDR3 is 16 amino acids. V was clipped by 1 base and J by 4 bases; unmatched bases: 5. CDR3 nucleotides: TGTGCCAGCAGCCAAGTTAGCGGGAGGCAACCAGATACGCAGTATTTT. This gives the protein CASSQVSGRQPDTQYF.

This chain uses TRBV13 with TRBJ1-3; the D is unclear. Trimming cost V 3 bases and J 4 bases, with 19 bases left between them. CDR3 size: 17 residues. CDR1 is PRHDT, CDR2 FYEKMQ, per germline (reference sequence). The DNA of the CDR3 is TGTGCCAGCAGCTTCGGTCCTGCGGTTCATCTGGGAAACACCATATATTTT. Translated, it gives CASSFGPAVHLGNTIYF.

CDR3 DNA sequence: TGTGCCAGCAGTGAATATGAAGGGGGCAGGGAGAACACTGAAGCTTTCTTT. Its translation is CASSEYEGGRENTEAFF. The chain carries TRBV25-1 and TRBJ1-1; the match to TRBD1 covers 7 bases. CDR1 and CDR2 (germline): MGHDK, SYGVNS. Trimming took 0 bases from V and 1 from J; bases not matched to a gene: 8. The CDR3 is 17 residues long.

The gene calls are TRBV12-5 and TRBJ1-1; 7 nucleotides match TRBD1. Germline CDR1 LGHNT, CDR2 FRNRAP. The CDR3 loop spans 14 amino acids. V lost 6 bases to trimming and J lost 5 bases; unmatched junction nucleotides: 9. CDR3 in DNA: TGTGCTAGTGGGGCTTCAGGGGGGAAGACTGAAGCTTTCTTT. This gives the protein CASGASGGKTEAFF.

J is TRBJ2-2 and V is TRBV7-3; D call uncertain. V lost 5 bases and J lost 0, with 13 bases in between. From germline, CDR1 is SGHTA and CDR2 FQGTGA. The CDR3 extends over 16 amino acids. CDR3 in DNA: TGTGCCAGCAGCCCAACCAGAATGACGAACACCGGGGAGCTGTTTTTT. Amino acids: CASSPTRMTNTGELFF.

A single count supports this clone. This rearrangement joins TRBV6-5 to TRBJ1-1, with a possible D match to TRBD1 (6 bases). The CDR3 runs 14 residues. V lost 7 bases and J 5 bases, leaving 17 bases between the germline ends. Germline CDR1 is MNHEY and CDR2 is SVGAGI. CDR3 in DNA: TGTGCCAGCACCCTAGCACAGGGTACGACTGAAGCTTTCTTT. Residues: CASTLAQGTTEAFF.

V and J are TRBV5-6 and TRBJ2-7; D remains ambiguous. The CDR3 loop spans 14 amino acids. Deletions cut 4 bases from V and 1 base from J, with 12 bases between. Germline V gene data show CDR1 as SGHDT and CDR2 as YYEEEE. The CDR3 sequence is CASSGTVFSYEQYF. The CDR3 DNA follows: TGTGCCAGCAGCGGCACAGTGTTTTCCTACGAGCAGTACTTC.

About this clone: Other DNA sequences in the sample encode the same CDR3. This chain links TRBV5-1 with TRBJ1-1, with D tentatively TRBD1 (5 bases). Trimming left V 0 bases short and J 1 base short, with 7 bases between. The CDR3 has 14 residues. Germline V gives CDR1 SGHRS, CDR2 YFSETQ. The chain's CDR3 is CASSLAGQNTEAFF. The DNA of the CDR3 is TGCGCCAGCAGCTTGGCAGGGCAGAACACTGAAGCTTTCTTT.

V gene TRBV27 combines with J gene TRBJ1-6, with TRBD1 matching 7 bases. The CDR3 totals 15 residues. The J segment lost 6 bases and the V segment lost 3 bases, leaving 5 bases of the junction unmatched. Germline CDR1 is MNHEY and CDR2 is SMNVEV (reference sequence). DNA of the CDR3: TGTGCCAGCAGTTTTAAGGGGGCTGGTAATTCACCCCTCCACTTT. This encodes CASSFKGAGNSPLHF.

The gene calls are TRBV5-1 and TRBJ1-1; the D gene is possibly TRBD1 (6 bases). The germline CDR1 and CDR2 sequences are SGHRS and YFSETQ. CDR3 length equals 15 residues. Trimming took off 1 base at V and 1 base at J, with 11 bases between the two ends. The CDR3 loop is CASSLWGPQNTEAFF. The CDR3 DNA sequence: TGCGCCAGCAGCTTGTGGGGGCCGCAGAACACTGAAGCTTTCTTT.

The rearrangement links TRBV7-2 to TRBJ1-6; 7 positions match TRBD1. This CDR3 spans 15 amino acids. V was pared by 0 bases and J by 6 bases, with 2 bases of the junction left unmatched. Per the germline V gene, CDR1 is SGHTA and CDR2 is FQGNSA. CDR3 DNA sequence: TGTGCCAGCAGCTTAGCAGGGGGCGGTAATTCACCCCTCCACTTT. Translating gives CASSLAGGGNSPLHF.

V is TRBV28 and J is TRBJ1-4; possible D gene TRBD1, 6 bases. Trimming took 4 bases from V and 7 from J, leaving 25 bases between them. The germline CDR1 and CDR2 sequences are MDHEN and SYDVKM. The length of the CDR3 is 18 residues. For the CDR3, the DNA is TGTGCCAGCAGTTCACCTAGTTGGGGGCAGTCAGGCGGTGAAAAACTGTTTTTT. Protein product: CASSSPSWGQSGGEKLFF.

The gene calls are TRBV4-1 and TRBJ2-1; TRBD2 is a possible D gene (7 bases). CDR1 is MGHRA and CDR2 is YSYEKL in the germline V gene. V was clipped by 1 base and J by 10 bases, with 20 bases between them. The CDR3 extends over 16 amino acids. The DNA for the CDR3 is TGCGCCAGCAGCCAAGCGGGGGGCAGGCGTGCTAGGGAGCAGTTCTTC. Translated: CASSQAGGRRAREQFF.

The J gene is TRBJ2-2, the V gene TRBV27; D remains unclear. CDR1 and CDR2 (germline): MNHEY, SMNVEV (reference sequence). With 4 bases removed from V and 4 bases from J, the gap between germline ends came to 7 bases. The CDR3 has 13 amino acids. CDR3 residues: CASSWAATGELFF. As DNA, the CDR3 is TGTGCCAGCAGTTGGGCAGCCACCGGGGAGCTGTTTTTT.

This chain connects TRBV6-5 to TRBJ1-2; 7 bases match TRBD1. The CDR3 extends over 14 amino acids. The V gene end was trimmed by 10 bases and the J gene end by 0 bases; junction bases not matched to a gene: 8. Germline V CDR1 and CDR2: MNHEY, SVGAGI. CDR3 region: CAIRDSPPNYGYTF. CDR3 nucleotides: TGTGCCATTCGGGACAGCCCCCCTAACTATGGCTACACCTTC.

This chain connects TRBV7-3 to TRBJ1-1, with a possible D match to TRBD1 (5 bases). V was cut by 2 bases and J by 6 bases, with 13 bases left in between. Germline assignment: CDR1 SGHTA and CDR2 FQGTGA. The CDR3 consists of 14 residues. In DNA, the CDR3 is TGTGCCAGCAGCTTACAGGGTGCGGTCTCTGAAGCTTTCTTT. Translation: CASSLQGAVSEAFF.

The rearrangement uses TRBV18 and TRBJ1-4; 8 bases line up with TRBD1. This CDR3 region has 15 residues. CDR1 is KGHSH and CDR2 is LQKENI in the germline V gene. V was clipped by 4 bases and J by 8 bases; unmatched bases: 9. The DNA of the CDR3 is TGTGCCAGCTCACAAACCGGACAGGGAGACGAAAAACTGTTTTTT. It is translated as CASSQTGQGDEKLFF.